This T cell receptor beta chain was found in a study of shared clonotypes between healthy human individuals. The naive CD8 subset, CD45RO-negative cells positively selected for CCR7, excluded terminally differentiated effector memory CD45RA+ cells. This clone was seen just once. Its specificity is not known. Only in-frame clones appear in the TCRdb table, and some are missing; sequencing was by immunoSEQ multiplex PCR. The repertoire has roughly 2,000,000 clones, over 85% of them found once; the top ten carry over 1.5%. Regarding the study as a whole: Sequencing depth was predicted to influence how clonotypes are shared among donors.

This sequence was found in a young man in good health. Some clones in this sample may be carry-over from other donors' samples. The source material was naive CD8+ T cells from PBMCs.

The CDR3 loop is CASSVEGLAGVGNEQFF. CDR3 sequence (DNA): TGTGCCAGCAGCGTAGAGGGACTAGCGGGAGTGGGCAATGAGCAGTTCTTC. The genes are TRBV9 and TRBJ2-1, with 14 bases lining up with TRBD2. Trimming removed 0 bases from V and 6 bases from J; junction bases left unmatched: 5. The germline V gene encodes CDR1 SGDLS and CDR2 YYNGEE. The CDR3 loop spans 17 amino acids.